Below are 20 T cell receptor beta chains sequenced from a single sample in a study of blood T cell repertoires in COVID-19. TCRdb's table, derived via immunoSEQ multiplex PCR, lists solely in-frame clones and lacks some. The data show 120,000 or so clones, 88% seen once. The sequenced material came from peripheral blood. These receptors all come from a human donor in a cohort sampled during active COVID-19.

The chain couples TRBV12-3 or TRBV12-4 to TRBJ1-5; perhaps TRBD1 as D (5 bases). The ends were cut back, 5 bases at V and 9 bases at J, with 8 bases in the middle. The CDR3 has 11 amino acids. The DNA for the CDR3 is TGTGCCAGCAGTGCGGGGGGGCCCCAGCATTTT. It yields the protein CASSAGGPQHF.

The V gene is TRBV7-9, the J gene TRBJ2-1; 7 bases line up with TRBD2. J was trimmed by 0 bases and V by 5 bases; bases with no gene match: 7. CDR3 size: 16 residues. CDR1 and CDR2 from the germline V gene are SEHNR and FQNEAQ (reference sequence). The CDR3 nucleotides are TGTGCCAGCAGCCATAGCCCTAGCGGCTCCTACAATGAGCAGTTCTTC. Protein: CASSHSPSGSYNEQFF. Variable domain in full (rest from reference TRBV7-9 and TRBJ2-1): DTGVSQNPRHKITKRGQNVTFRCDPISEHNRLYWYRQTLGQGPEFLTYFQNEAQLEKSRLLSDRFSAERPKGSFSTLEIQRTEQGDSAMYLCASSHSPSGSYNEQFFGPGTRLTVL.

The chain carries TRBV29-1 and TRBJ2-7; the match to TRBD1 covers 7 bases. Germline loops: CDR1 SQVTM, CDR2 ANQGSEA. CDR3 length: 14 residues. The trim removed 1 base at V and 3 bases at J, leaving 6 bases unmatched. CDR3 protein: CSVEGLGQNYEQYF. CDR3 nucleotides: TGCAGCGTTGAAGGTTTGGGACAGAACTACGAGCAGTACTTC.

The chain links TRBV28 to TRBJ1-2, with a tentative D call TRBD1 (6 bases). Trimming pared 6 bases from V and 3 bases from J, leaving 23 bases between. Per the germline V gene, CDR1 is MDHEN and CDR2 is SYDVKM. The length of the CDR3 is 17 residues. For the CDR3, the DNA is TGTGCCAGCAGATATAGGCATAGACAGGCCTCTGACTATGGCTACACCTTC. This sequence encodes CASRYRHRQASDYGYTF.

The genes are TRBV3-1 (or the pseudogene TRBV3-2) and TRBJ1-3; D is unclear. V lost 3 bases, J lost 4 bases, and 16 bases lay in between. The CDR3 extends over 16 amino acids. The germline CDR1 and CDR2 sequences are LGHDT and YNNKEL (reference sequence). The CDR3: CASSQPYEDYGNTIYF. The CDR3 coding sequence is TGTGCCAGCAGCCAGCCGTATGAGGACTACGGAAACACCATATATTTT.

The rearrangement links TRBV29-1 to TRBJ2-7; 10 nucleotides align to TRBD1. The V gene end was trimmed by 6 bases and the J gene end by 3 bases; junction bases not matched to a gene: 5. The CDR3 consists of 13 residues. Germline CDR1 is SQVTM and CDR2 is ANQGSEA. The CDR3: CSVGGDRGYEQYF. The CDR3 nucleotides read TGCAGCGTCGGGGGGGACAGGGGCTACGAGCAGTACTTC.

This sequence joins TRBV24-1 and TRBJ2-2; D is possibly TRBD2 (5 bases). Trimming removed 2 bases at V and 5 bases at J, with 11 bases between. In germline, CDR1 is KGHDR, CDR2 SFDVKD. The CDR3 runs to 15 residues. DNA for the CDR3: TGTGCCACCAGTGATTCCGGGATTCGGACCGGGGAGCTGTTTTTT. This gives the protein CATSDSGIRTGELFF.

CDR3 loop: CASSFLLAGDEQFF. CDR3 DNA: TGTGCCAGCAGCTTTCTGCTAGCGGGAGATGAGCAGTTCTTC. The genes are TRBV7-9 and TRBJ2-1, with 10 bases that match TRBD2. The trim removed 3 bases at V and 8 bases at J, leaving 4 bases unmatched. Per germline, CDR1 SEHNR and CDR2 FQNEAQ (reference sequence). The CDR3 runs to 14 residues.

The chain links TRBV28 to TRBJ2-7, with TRBD2 as a possible D gene (7 bases). V was pared by 2 bases and J by 5 bases, with 16 bases between. CDR1 MDHEN and CDR2 SYDVKM come from the germline V gene. The CDR3 loop spans 15 amino acids. The CDR3 DNA is TGTGCCAGCAGTTTAATTGTTGGGGGGGGCCACGAGCAGTACTTC. Its protein is CASSLIVGGGHEQYF. The entire variable domain, with the rest obtained from reference TRBV28 and TRBJ2-7, is as follows: DVKVTQSSRYLVKRTGEKVFLECVQDMDHENMFWYRQDPGLGLRLIYFSYDVKMKEKGDIPEGYSVSREKKERFSLILESASTNQTSMYLCASSLIVGGGHEQYFGPGTRLTVT.

Comment on this clone: Other DNA sequences in this specimen translate into the identical CDR3. V is TRBV3-1 (or the pseudogene TRBV3-2) and J is TRBJ2-1, with 9 bases lining up with TRBD1. The CDR3 length is 15 residues. Germline CDR1 is LGHDT and CDR2 is YNNKEL (reference sequence). V was pared by 4 bases and J by 3 bases, with 4 bases of the junction left unmatched. Here the CDR3 DNA reads TGTGCCAGCAGCCCGGGACAGGGAAACTACAATGAGCAGTTCTTC. Amino acids: CASSPGQGNYNEQFF.

V is TRBV29-1 and J is TRBJ2-3, with no clear D. Germline CDR1 SQVTM, CDR2 ANQGSEA. This CDR3 comprises 12 residues. Trimming removed 4 bases from V and 0 bases from J, with 5 bases in between. The CDR3 nucleotides are TGCAGCGTTGTCGTCAGCACAGATACGCAGTATTTT. This encodes CSVVVSTDTQYF.

This clone was recorded at least ten times. The chain joins TRBV6-5 to TRBJ1-5; TRBD1 matches 7 bases. The CDR3 spans 15 residues. Germline assignment: CDR1 MNHEY and CDR2 SVGAGI. The V segment lost 6 bases and the J segment 1 base; nucleotides outside the gene matches: 6. In DNA, the CDR3 is TGTGCCAGCAGACAGACAGGGATCAGCAATCAGCCCCAGCATTTT. Its translation is CASRQTGISNQPQHF.

The chain combines TRBV3-1 (or the pseudogene TRBV3-2) with TRBJ2-6; possible D gene TRBD2, 7 bases. The germline gives CDR1 LGHDT, CDR2 YNNKEL (reference sequence). Trimming took 4 bases from V and 3 from J, leaving 13 bases between them. CDR3 size: 16 residues. The CDR3 reads CASSREGGLGANVLTF. DNA of the CDR3: TGTGCCAGCAGCCGAGAGGGGGGGCTTGGGGCCAACGTCCTGACTTTC.

V usage is TRBV20-1 and J usage is TRBJ1-1, with D possibly TRBD1 on 5 matching bases. V lost 2 bases and J 7 bases, leaving 5 bases between the germline ends. The CDR3 is 10 residues long. Per germline, CDR1 DFQATT and CDR2 SNEGSKA (reference sequence). The CDR3 DNA reads TGCAGTGCTAGAAGGGGTGAAGCTTTCTTT. It encodes CSARRGEAFF.

This rearrangement joins TRBV5-1 to TRBJ2-1; 13 bases are a match to TRBD2. The CDR3 contains 17 residues. Germline assignment: CDR1 SGHRS and CDR2 YFSETQ. The junction had 6 bases not matched to a gene; V was cut back by 4 bases and J by 2 bases. CDR3 amino acids: CASSPGLAGETYNEQFF. In DNA form, the CDR3 reads TGCGCCAGCAGCCCCGGACTAGCGGGAGAAACCTACAATGAGCAGTTCTTC.

The rearrangement links TRBV28 to TRBJ1-1; D unresolved. V gave up 2 bases and J gave up 1 base, with 8 bases separating them. The CDR3 loop spans 14 amino acids. Germline V gene sequence: CDR1 MDHEN, CDR2 SYDVKM. CDR3 protein: CASSLGQQNTEAFF. The CDR3 DNA is TGTGCCAGCAGTTTAGGGCAGCAGAACACTGAAGCTTTCTTT.

The chain recombines TRBV28 with TRBJ2-3; the D is unclear. CDR1 is MDHEN and CDR2 is SYDVKM in the germline V gene. The CDR3 is made up of 12 amino acids. Between the trimmed V and J ends, which lost 3 bases and 6 bases, there was a span of 7 bases. This CDR3 reads CASSFFADTQYF. Here the CDR3 DNA reads TGTGCCAGCAGTTTCTTTGCGGATACGCAGTATTTT.

The rearrangement joins TRBV5-1 to TRBJ2-2, with D perhaps matching TRBD2 (7 bases). The ends were cut back, 4 bases at V and 4 bases at J, with 17 bases in the middle. The CDR3 is made up of 16 amino acids. Per the germline V gene, CDR1 is SGHRS and CDR2 is YFSETQ. CDR3 coding DNA: TGCGCCAGCAGCCCCCGTGGGGGGGCGACCACCGGGGAGCTGTTTTTT. This sequence encodes CASSPRGGATTGELFF.

The V and J genes are TRBV15 and TRBJ2-2; D is unclear. CDR3 length equals 13 residues. V was shortened by 2 bases and J by 4 bases, with 5 bases between the two germline ends. Germline assignment: CDR1 LNHNV and CDR2 YYDKDF (reference sequence). In DNA, the CDR3 is TGTGCCACCAGCAGACCGTTCACCGGGGAGCTGTTTTTT. It translates to CATSRPFTGELFF.

The chain joins TRBV4-2 to TRBJ2-1; TRBD1 agrees at 8 bases. The CDR3 runs 17 residues. Losses at the gene ends were 2 bases for V and 7 bases for J; bases not matched to a gene: 13. Germline CDR1 and CDR2: LGHNA and YNFKEQ. DNA for the CDR3: TGTGCCAGCAGCCAAAACCGGACAGGGTGGAGGTGGAATGAGCAGTTCTTC. Protein product: CASSQNRTGWRWNEQFF.